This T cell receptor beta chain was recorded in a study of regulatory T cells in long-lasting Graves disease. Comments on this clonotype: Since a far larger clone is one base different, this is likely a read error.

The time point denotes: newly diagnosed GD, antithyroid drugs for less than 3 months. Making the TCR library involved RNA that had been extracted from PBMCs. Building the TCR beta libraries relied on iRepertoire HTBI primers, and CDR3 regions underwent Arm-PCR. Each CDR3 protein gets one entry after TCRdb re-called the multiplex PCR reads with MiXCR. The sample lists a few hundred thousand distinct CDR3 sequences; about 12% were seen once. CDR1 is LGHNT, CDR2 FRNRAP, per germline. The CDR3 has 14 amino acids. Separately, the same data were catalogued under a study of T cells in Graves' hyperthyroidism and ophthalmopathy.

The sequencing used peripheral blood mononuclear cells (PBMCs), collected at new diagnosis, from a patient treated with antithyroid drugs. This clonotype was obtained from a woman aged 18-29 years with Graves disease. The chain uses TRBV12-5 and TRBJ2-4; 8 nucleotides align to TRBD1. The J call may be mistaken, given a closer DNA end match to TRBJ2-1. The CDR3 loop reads CASGFETGDYEQFF. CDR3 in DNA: TGTGCTAGTGGTTTTGAGACAGGGGACTATGAGCAGTTCTTC.